This T cell receptor beta chain was sequenced in a study (dated by TCRdb to about 2017). In the study overall: Human CD8+ TCR repertoires recognizing immunodominant viral antigens were characterized by means of sequence and structural analyses.

This clonotype came up many times. Its antigen is unknown. A much larger clone differs from this one at a single base, so this may be a read error. The instrument was an Illumina HiSeq 2500. Using fastp trimming at Q25 and MiXCR clonotype assembly, TCRdb reanalyzed the public sequencing data and kept in-frame beta chains. A single entry per CDR3 protein holds the most common genes and DNA from its merged rows. The sample records 1,500 to 2,000 distinct CDR3 sequences, around a quarter of which are singletons. The top ten clones comprise approximately 6% of the sample. Study-wide conclusions, independent of this receptor: Reports indicated that CD8+ TCR repertoires specific to different immunodominant viral antigens were highly diverse and distinct from one another.

From the cysteine through the phenylalanine, the CDR3 covers 15 amino acids. Only the CDR3 portion is preserved as DNA: 45 bases, with reading frame beginning at the first base. Reading the germline V gene gives CDR1 WSHSY and CDR2 SAAADI. The V gene is TRBV10-2 and the J gene is TRBJ2-1; too little of a D gene remains to name it. The sample taken for sequencing was CD8+ T cells (not recorded whether cultured). This clonotype originated in a female donor. The CDR3 corresponds to CASSESVSSYNGQFF. Read as DNA, the sequence is TGCGCCAGCAGTGAGTCGGTTAGCTCCTACAATGGGCAGTTCTTC.